What follows are 8 T cell receptor beta chains derived from one specimen sequenced in a study of blood T cell repertoires in COVID-19. The table came from immunoSEQ multiplex PCR; TCRdb's copy has only in-frame clones and leaves some out. The data show 100,000 to 150,000 clones, with 70% to 90% seen just once and 7.6% held by the top ten. Sample: peripheral blood. These receptors were taken from a man aged 45-65 years with acute or convalescent COVID-19.

The chain carries TRBV11-2 and TRBJ1-6; 10 bases agree with TRBD1. The CDR3 is 15 amino acids. The germline V gene has CDR1 SGHAT and CDR2 FQNNGV. V trimming: 4 bases; J trimming: 7 bases; junction bases outside the gene matches: 4. The CDR3 sequence is CASSSWTGGNSPLHF. CDR3 bases: TGTGCCAGCAGCTCCTGGACAGGGGGGAATTCACCCCTCCACTTT.

V and J are TRBV10-3 and TRBJ2-3; the match to TRBD1 covers 8 bases. The germline CDR1 and CDR2 sequences are ENHRY and SYGVKD. There are 17 residues in the CDR3. With V trimmed by 0 bases and J by 5 bases, 10 bases remained unmatched. As DNA, the CDR3 is TGTGCCATCAGTGAGTCGCCACCCGGACAGGGTTTAGATACGCAGTATTTT. Amino acids: CAISESPPGQGLDTQYF.

The chain combines TRBV7-7 with TRBJ2-2; D perhaps matches TRBD1 (6 bases). The CDR3 covers 13 residues. The germline CDR1 and CDR2 sequences are SSHAT and FNYEAQ (reference sequence). V was pared by 6 bases and J by 7 bases, with 12 bases between. The CDR3 nucleotides read TGTGCCAGCAGTCACGACAGGAACGGGGAGCTGTTTTTT. The encoded protein is CASSHDRNGELFF. The complete variable domain, with remaining parts taken from reference TRBV7-7 and TRBJ2-2, reads GAGVSQSPRYKVTKRGQDVTLRCDPISSHATLYWYQQALGQGPEFLTYFNYEAQPDKSGLPSDRFSAERPEGSISTLTIQRTEQRDSAMYRCASSHDRNGELFFGEGSRLTVL.

This chain uses TRBV13 with TRBJ1-3; D is unresolved. V lost 5 bases to trimming and J lost 0 bases, with 8 bases between them. The germline gives CDR1 PRHDT, CDR2 FYEKMQ (reference sequence). There are 14 residues in the CDR3. DNA of the CDR3: TGTGCCAGCAGCGCCGGGATCTCTGGAAACACCATATATTTT. Translated: CASSAGISGNTIYF.

J is TRBJ2-2 and V is TRBV5-4; 10 bases agree with TRBD2. Germline CDR1 is SGHNT and CDR2 is YYREEE (reference sequence). The CDR3 consists of 16 residues. J gave up 3 bases and V 4 bases, and 6 bases lay outside the gene matches. The CDR3 sequence is CASSRGGTSDTGELFF. The CDR3 nucleotides read TGTGCCAGCAGCCGGGGCGGGACTAGCGACACCGGGGAGCTGTTTTTT.

The chain is built from TRBV29-1 and TRBJ1-1; 7 bases map to TRBD1. The CDR3 spans 14 residues. With V trimmed by 7 bases and J by 4 bases, 12 bases remained unmatched. The V gene's germline CDR1 is SQVTM and CDR2 ANQGSEA. The CDR3 loop reads CSGNTGAVGTEAFF. DNA of the CDR3: TGCAGCGGCAATACAGGGGCCGTAGGCACTGAAGCTTTCTTT.

This clone showed up just once. The J gene is TRBJ1-1, the V gene TRBV6-5; D not certain. CDR1 and CDR2 (germline): MNHEY, SVGAGI. Trimming left V 6 bases short and J 0 bases short, with 8 bases between. This CDR3 has 13 amino acids. CDR3 sequence: CASRSSMNTEAFF. In nucleotides, the CDR3 is TGTGCCAGCAGGTCTTCTATGAACACTGAAGCTTTCTTT.

CDR3 DNA sequence: TGTGCCAGCAGTAGACGTCTCTTAGAGGGTTCACCCCTCCACTTT. Its translation: CASSRRLLEGSPLHF. This sequence joins TRBV6-5 and TRBJ1-6, with D unclear. Trimming pared 5 bases from V and 9 bases from J, leaving 17 bases between. CDR3 length: 15 amino acids. The germline V gene has CDR1 MNHEY and CDR2 SVGAGI.